Sequencing of this T cell receptor (beta chain) was carried out in a study of cytomegalovirus exposure and HLA in healthy donors. Notes on the study in general: With later analysis, a missense DCLRE1C variant became linked to TCR beta V- and J-gene trimming. Immune exposure information available was restricted to CMV serostatus. DRB1 had the most TCR associations and HLA-C the fewest, a later analysis found, with rates varying by HLA locus. The classifier was said to identify cytomegalovirus status with high specificity and sensitivity.

A remark on this clone: Its antigen is unidentified.

PCR primers comprised 60 Vbeta and 13 Jbeta primers. Only in-frame clones appear in the TCRdb table, and some are missing; sequencing was by immunoSEQ multiplex PCR. Seen here are tens of thousands of clones, approximately 80% observed once, and the top ten hold nearly 6%. This CDR3 is 15 amino acids long. Trimming left V 0 bases short and J 3 bases short, with 12 bases between. The germline CDR1 and CDR2 sequences are SGHNT and YYREEE (reference sequence). This clonotype was obtained from a male donor in good health and CMV-seronegative. The chain employs TRBV5-4 and TRBJ1-2; the D is unclear. The sample consisted of PBMCs. Here the CDR3 DNA reads TGTGCCAGCAGCTTGGCCGCGGGTTTAGACTATGGCTACACCTTC. Translated, it gives CASSLAAGLDYGYTF.